This T cell receptor beta chain is drawn from a study of T cell repertoires in cytomegalovirus infection. Study context: Public TCR beta signatures marked donors with CMV infection and the matching HLA. General study findings and limits: Adding up the frequency of public TCR beta families identified people who carried CMV plus the relevant HLA. Clonotype analysis showed dominance of the ex vivo response by HLA-C-restricted CMV-specific TCR beta clonotypes.

TCRdb used MiXCR to reprocess the reads, holding one entry per CDR3 protein. This sample carries 800,000 to 950,000 distinct CDR3 sequences, about 33% of them seen once, and the ten largest clones take about an eighth. Germline V gene lookup returns CDR1 SGHVT and CDR2 SQSDAQ. The CDR3 length is 15 residues. The V gene lost 3 bases and the J gene lost 2 bases, with 12 bases spanning the gap. Of note for this clonotype: Its specificity is not known.

The receptor's source is a human donor in good health (CMV status not recorded). Some clones in this sample may be carry-over from other donors' samples. The specimen was cultured CD8+ T cells from PBMCs, collected from culture after CMV antigen stimulation. This chain connects TRBV7-4 to TRBJ2-3; perhaps TRBD1 as D (7 bases). This chain's CDR3 is CASSLGQRVTDTQYF. CDR3 nucleotide sequence: TGTGCCAGCAGCTTGGGACAGCGGGTCACAGATACGCAGTATTTT. Looking up the rest from reference TRBV7-4 and TRBJ2-3 gives the full variable domain: GAGVSQSPRYKVAKRGRDVALRCDSISGHVTLYWYRQTLGQGSEVLTYSQSDAQRDKSGRPSGRFSAERPERSVSTLKIQRTEQGDSAVYLCASSLGQRVTDTQYFGPGTRLTVL.